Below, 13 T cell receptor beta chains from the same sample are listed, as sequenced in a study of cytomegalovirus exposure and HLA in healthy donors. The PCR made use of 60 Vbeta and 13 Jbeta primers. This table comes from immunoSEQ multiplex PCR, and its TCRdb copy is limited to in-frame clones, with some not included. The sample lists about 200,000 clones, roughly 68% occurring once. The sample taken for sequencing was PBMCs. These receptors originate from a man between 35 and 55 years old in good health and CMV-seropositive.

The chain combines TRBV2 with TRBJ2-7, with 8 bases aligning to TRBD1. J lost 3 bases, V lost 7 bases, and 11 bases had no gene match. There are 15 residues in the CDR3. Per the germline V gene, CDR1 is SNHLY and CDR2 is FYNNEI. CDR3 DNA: TGTGCCAGCACCCCGGACAGGGACCCTAACTACGAGCAGTACTTC. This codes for CASTPDRDPNYEQYF.

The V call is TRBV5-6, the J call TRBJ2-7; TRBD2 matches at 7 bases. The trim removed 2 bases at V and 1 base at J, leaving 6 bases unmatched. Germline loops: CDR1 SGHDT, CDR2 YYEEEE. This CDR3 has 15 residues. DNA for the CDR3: TGTGCCAGCAGCTTCGGCAGGGAGGGGTCCTACGAGCAGTACTTC. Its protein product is CASSFGREGSYEQYF. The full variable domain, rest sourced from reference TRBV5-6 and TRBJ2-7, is DAGVTQSPTHLIKTRGQQVTLRCSPKSGHDTVSWYQQALGQGPQFIFQYYEEEERQRGNFPDRFSGHQFPNYSSELNVNALLLGDSALYLCASSFGREGSYEQYFGPGTRLTVT.

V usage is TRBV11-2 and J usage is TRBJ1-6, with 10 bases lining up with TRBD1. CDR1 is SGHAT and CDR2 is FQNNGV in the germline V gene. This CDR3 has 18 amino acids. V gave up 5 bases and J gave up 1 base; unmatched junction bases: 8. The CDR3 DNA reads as TGTGCCAGCAGCGCTCGACAGGGGGCTGGATCCTATAATTCACCCCTCCACTTT. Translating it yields CASSARQGAGSYNSPLHF. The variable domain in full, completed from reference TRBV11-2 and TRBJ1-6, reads EAGVAQSPRYKIIEKRQSVAFWCNPISGHATLYWYQQILGQGPKLLIQFQNNGVVDDSQLPKDRFSAERLKGVDSTLKIQPAKLEDSAVYLCASSARQGAGSYNSPLHFGNGTRLTVT.

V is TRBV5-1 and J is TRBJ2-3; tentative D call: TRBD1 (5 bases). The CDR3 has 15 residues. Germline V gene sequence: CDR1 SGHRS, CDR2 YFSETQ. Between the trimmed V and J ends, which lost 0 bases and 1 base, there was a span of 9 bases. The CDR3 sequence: CASSLEGRGTDTQYF. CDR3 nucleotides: TGCGCCAGCAGCTTGGAGGGCAGGGGCACAGATACGCAGTATTTT.

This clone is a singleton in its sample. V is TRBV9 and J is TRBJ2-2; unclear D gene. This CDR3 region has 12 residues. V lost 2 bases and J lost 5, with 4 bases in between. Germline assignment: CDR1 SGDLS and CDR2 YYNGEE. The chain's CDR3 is CASSVYTGELFF. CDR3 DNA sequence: TGTGCCAGCAGCGTTTATACCGGGGAGCTGTTTTTT. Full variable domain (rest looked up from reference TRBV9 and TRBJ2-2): DSGVTQTPKHLITATGQRVTLRCSPRSGDLSVYWYQQSLDQGLQFLIQYYNGEERAKGNILERFSAQQFPDLHSELNLSSLELGDSALYFCASSVYTGELFFGEGSRLTVL.

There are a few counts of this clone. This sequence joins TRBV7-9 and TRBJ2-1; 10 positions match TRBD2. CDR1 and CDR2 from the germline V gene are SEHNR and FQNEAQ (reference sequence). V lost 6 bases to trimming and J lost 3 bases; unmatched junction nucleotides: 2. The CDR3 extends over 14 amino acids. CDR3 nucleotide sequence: TGTGCCAGCAGACTAGCGGGAATCTACAATGAGCAGTTCTTC. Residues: CASRLAGIYNEQFF. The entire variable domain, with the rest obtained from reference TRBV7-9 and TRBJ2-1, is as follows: DTGVSQNPRHKITKRGQNVTFRCDPISEHNRLYWYRQTLGQGPEFLTYFQNEAQLEKSRLLSDRFSAERPKGSFSTLEIQRTEQGDSAMYLCASRLAGIYNEQFFGPGTRLTVL.

CDR3 DNA sequence: TGTGCCAGTAGTATAGGGGTGGGGAGGAACAATGAGCAGTTCTTC. Protein: CASSIGVGRNNEQFF. V is TRBV19 and J is TRBJ2-1; a weak D match, TRBD2 (6 bases). CDR3 length equals 15 residues. The V gene lost 1 base and the J gene lost 5 bases, with 12 bases spanning the gap. Germline loops: CDR1 LNHDA, CDR2 SQIVND (reference sequence).

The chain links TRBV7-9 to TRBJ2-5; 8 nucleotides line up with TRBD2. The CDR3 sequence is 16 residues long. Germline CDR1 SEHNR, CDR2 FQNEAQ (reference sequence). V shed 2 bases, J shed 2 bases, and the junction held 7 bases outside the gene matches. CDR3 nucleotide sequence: TGTGCCAGCAGCTTAACCCGGACTAGCCGACAAGAGACCCAGTACTTC. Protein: CASSLTRTSRQETQYF.

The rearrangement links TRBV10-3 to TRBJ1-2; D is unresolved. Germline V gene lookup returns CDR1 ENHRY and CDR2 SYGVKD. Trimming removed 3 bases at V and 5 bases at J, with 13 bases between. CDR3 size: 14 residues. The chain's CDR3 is CAISEDYPLYGYTF. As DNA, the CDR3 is TGTGCCATCAGTGAAGACTACCCTCTATATGGCTACACCTTC.

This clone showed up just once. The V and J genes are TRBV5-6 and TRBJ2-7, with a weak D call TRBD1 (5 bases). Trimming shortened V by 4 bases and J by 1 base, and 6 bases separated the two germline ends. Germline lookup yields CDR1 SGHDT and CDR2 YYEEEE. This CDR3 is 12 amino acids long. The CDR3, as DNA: TGTGCCAGCAGCCGACAGTCCTACGAGCAGTACTTC. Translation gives CASSRQSYEQYF.

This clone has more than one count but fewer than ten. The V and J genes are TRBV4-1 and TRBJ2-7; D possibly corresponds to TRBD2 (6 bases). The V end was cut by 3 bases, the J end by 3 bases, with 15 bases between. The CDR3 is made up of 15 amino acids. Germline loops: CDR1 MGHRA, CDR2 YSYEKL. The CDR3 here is CASSQPRLGNYEQYF. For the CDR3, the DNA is TGCGCCAGCAGCCAGCCCAGACTAGGGAACTACGAGCAGTACTTC.

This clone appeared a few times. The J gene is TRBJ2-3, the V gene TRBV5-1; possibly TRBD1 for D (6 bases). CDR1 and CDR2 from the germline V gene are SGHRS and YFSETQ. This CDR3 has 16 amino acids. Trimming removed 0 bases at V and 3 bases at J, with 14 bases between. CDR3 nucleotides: TGCGCCAGCAGCTTGGAGGTTTCAGGGGCGACAGATACGCAGTATTTT. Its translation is CASSLEVSGATDTQYF.

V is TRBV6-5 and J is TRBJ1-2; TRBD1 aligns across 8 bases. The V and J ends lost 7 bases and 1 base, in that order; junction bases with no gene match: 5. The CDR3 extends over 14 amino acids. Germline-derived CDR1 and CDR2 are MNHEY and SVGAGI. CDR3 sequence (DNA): TGTGCCAGCAAAGACAGGGGCTTTAACTATGGCTACACCTTC. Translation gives CASKDRGFNYGYTF.